This entry is about one TCR beta chain. This specimen belongs to a study of T cell repertoires in cytomegalovirus infection. TCRdb redid the calling of the reads with MiXCR, one entry per CDR3 protein. The sample has about 310,000 distinct CDR3 sequences; 17% are singletons. This TCR was sampled from a human donor in good health (CMV status not recorded). Some clones in this sample may be carry-over from other donors' samples. The specimen was PBMCs.

CDR3 DNA sequence: TGTGCCAGCAGTTTGGCTAGCGTAGAGACCCAGTACTTC. This gives the protein CASSLASVETQYF. This rearrangement joins TRBV12-3 or TRBV12-4 to TRBJ2-5; a possible D gene is TRBD2 (6 bases). Trimming took off 3 bases at V and 4 bases at J, with 9 bases between the two ends. The CDR3 runs 13 residues.